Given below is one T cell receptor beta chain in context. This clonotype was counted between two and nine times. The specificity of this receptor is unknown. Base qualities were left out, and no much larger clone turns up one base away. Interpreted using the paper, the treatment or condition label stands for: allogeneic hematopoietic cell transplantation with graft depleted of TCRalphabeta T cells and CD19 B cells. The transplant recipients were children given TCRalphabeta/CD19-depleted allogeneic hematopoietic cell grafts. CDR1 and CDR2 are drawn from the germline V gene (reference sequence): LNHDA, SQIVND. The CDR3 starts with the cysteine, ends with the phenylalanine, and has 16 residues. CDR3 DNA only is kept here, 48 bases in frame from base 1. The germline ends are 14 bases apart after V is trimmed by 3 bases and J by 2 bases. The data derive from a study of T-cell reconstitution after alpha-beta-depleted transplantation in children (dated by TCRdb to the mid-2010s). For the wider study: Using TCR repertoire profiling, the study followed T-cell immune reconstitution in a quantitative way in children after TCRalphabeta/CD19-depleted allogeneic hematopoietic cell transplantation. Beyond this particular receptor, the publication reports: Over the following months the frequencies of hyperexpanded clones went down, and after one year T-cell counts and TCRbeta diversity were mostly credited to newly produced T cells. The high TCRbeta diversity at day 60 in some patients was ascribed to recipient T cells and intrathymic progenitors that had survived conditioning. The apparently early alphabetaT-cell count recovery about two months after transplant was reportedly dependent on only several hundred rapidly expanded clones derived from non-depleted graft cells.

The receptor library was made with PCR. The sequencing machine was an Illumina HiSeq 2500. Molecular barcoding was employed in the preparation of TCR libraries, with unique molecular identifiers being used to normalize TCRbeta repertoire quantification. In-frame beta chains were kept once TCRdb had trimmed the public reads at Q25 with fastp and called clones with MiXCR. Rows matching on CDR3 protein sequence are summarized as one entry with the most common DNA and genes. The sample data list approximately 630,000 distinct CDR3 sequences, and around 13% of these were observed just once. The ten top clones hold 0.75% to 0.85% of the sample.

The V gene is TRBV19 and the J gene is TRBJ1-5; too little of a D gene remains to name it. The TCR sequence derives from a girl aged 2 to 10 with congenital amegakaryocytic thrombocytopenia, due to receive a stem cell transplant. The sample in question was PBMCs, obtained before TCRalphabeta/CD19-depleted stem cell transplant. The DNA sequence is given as TGTGCCAGTAGTATCATTGGGGATAGAGGCAATCAGCCCCAGCATTTT. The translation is CASSIIGDRGNQPQHF.